This TCR beta chain emerged from a study of cytomegalovirus exposure and HLA in healthy donors. Study-wide results and limits: High sensitivity and specificity were reportedly achieved when the classifier diagnosed cytomegalovirus status.

This clone was observed once. Its antigen is unidentified. The CDR3 has 19 amino acids. The trim removed 4 bases at V and 4 bases at J, leaving 17 bases unmatched. Germline loops: CDR1 LGHNA, CDR2 YSLEER. Profiling relied on immunoSEQ multiplex PCR, and the TCRdb table lists in-frame clones only, not all of them. The sample lists 150,000 to 200,000 clones; 84% were seen once. The rearrangement uses TRBV4-3 and TRBJ2-1; TRBD2 aligns across 9 bases. Sequenced material: PBMCs. The TCR was taken from a man younger than 35 in good health and CMV-seropositive. CDR3 nucleotide sequence: TGCGCCAGCAGCCCCAGACAGGTCGATAGCGGGAGCTTTTACAATGAGCAGTTCTTC. The encoded protein is CASSPRQVDSGSFYNEQFF.